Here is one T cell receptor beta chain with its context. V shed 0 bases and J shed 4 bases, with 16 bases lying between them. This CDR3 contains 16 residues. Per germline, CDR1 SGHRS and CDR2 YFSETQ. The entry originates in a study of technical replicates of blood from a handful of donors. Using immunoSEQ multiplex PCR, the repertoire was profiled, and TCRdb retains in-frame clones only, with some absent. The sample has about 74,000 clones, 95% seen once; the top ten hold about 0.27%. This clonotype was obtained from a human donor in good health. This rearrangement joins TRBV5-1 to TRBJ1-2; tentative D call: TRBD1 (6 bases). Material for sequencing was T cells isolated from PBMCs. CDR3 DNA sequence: TGCGCCAGCAGCTTGGCCCCAGGGGATATTGGCTATGGCTACACCTTC. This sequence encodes CASSLAPGDIGYGYTF.